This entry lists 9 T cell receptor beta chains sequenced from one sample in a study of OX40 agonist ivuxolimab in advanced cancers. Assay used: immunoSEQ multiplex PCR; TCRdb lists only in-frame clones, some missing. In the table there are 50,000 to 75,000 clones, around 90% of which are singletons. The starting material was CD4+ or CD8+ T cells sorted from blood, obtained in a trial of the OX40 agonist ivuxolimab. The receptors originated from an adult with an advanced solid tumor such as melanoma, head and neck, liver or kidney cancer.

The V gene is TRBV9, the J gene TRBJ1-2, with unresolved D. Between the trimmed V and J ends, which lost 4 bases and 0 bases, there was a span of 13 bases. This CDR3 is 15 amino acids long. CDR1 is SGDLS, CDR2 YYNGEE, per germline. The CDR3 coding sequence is TGTGCCAGCAGCCCGACTGCGGTCTCTAACTATGGCTACACCTTC. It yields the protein CASSPTAVSNYGYTF.

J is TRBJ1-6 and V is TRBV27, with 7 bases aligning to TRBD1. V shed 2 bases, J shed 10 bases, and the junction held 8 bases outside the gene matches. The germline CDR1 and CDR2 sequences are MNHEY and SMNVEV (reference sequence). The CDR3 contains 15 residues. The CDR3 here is CASSLGAGGWSPLHF. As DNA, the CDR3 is TGTGCCAGCAGTTTAGGGGCAGGGGGGTGGTCACCCCTCCACTTT.

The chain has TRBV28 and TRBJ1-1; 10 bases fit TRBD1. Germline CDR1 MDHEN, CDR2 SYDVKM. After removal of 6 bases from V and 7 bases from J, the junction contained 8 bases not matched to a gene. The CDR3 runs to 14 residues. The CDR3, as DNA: TGTGCCAGCAGGGGGACAGGGGTTACAAGTGAAGCTTTCTTT. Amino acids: CASRGTGVTSEAFF.

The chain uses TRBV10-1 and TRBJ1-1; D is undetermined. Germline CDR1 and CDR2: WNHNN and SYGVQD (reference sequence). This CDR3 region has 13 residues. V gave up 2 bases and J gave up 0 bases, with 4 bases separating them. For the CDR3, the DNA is TGCGCCAGCAGTGAGGAGGTGAACACTGAAGCTTTCTTT. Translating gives CASSEEVNTEAFF.

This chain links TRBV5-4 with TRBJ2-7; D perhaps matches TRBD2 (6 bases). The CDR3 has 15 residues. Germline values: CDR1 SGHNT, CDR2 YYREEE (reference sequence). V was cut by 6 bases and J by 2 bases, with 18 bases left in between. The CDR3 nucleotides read TGTGCCAGCACCAAGGCGGGACTCCTGACCTACGAGCAGTACTTC. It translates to CASTKAGLLTYEQYF.

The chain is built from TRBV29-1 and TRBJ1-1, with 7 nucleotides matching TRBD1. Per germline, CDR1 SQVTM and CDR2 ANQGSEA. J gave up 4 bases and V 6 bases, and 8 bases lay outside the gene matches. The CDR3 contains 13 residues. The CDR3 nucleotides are TGCAGCGTGGCCACAGGGGAAGGCACTGAAGCTTTCTTT. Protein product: CSVATGEGTEAFF.

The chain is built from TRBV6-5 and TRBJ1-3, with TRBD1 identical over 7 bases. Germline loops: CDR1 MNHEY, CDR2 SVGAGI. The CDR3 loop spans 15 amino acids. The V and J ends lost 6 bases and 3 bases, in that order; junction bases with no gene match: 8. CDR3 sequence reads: CASSQNRGFGNTIYF. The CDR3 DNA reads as TGTGCCAGCAGCCAAAACAGGGGTTTTGGAAACACCATATATTTT.

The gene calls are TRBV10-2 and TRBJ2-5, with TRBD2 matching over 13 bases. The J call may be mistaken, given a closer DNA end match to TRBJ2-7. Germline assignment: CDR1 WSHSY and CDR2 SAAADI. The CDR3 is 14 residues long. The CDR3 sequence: CASTPGLAGYEQYF. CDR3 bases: TGCGCCAGCACCCCGGGACTAGCGGGATACGAGCAGTACTTC.

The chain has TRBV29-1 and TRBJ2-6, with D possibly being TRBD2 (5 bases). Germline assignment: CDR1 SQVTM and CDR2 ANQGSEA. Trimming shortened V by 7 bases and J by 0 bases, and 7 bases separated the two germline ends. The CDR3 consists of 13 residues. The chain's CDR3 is CSAGISGANVLTF. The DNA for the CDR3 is TGCAGCGCCGGGATCTCTGGGGCCAACGTCCTGACTTTC.